Below are 11 T cell receptor beta chains sequenced from a single sample in a study of OX40 agonist ivuxolimab in advanced cancers. Profiling relied on immunoSEQ multiplex PCR, and the TCRdb table lists in-frame clones only, not all of them. Here the sample spans 37,000 or so clones, 86% being singletons. The sample was CD4+ or CD8+ T cells sorted from blood, taken in a trial of the OX40 agonist ivuxolimab. The receptors derive from an adult with an advanced solid tumor such as melanoma, head and neck, liver or kidney cancer.

A word on this clone: One end of the junction does not line up with germline, which may come from a read error. CDR3 in amino acids: CASSSEAGEQETQYF. Written as DNA, the CDR3 is TGTGCTAGCAGCTCCGAAGCGGGGGAACAAGAGACCCAGTACTTC. The chain carries TRBV7-7 and TRBJ2-5; TRBD2 matches 8 bases. This CDR3 is built from 15 residues. CDR1 is SSHAT and CDR2 is FNYEAQ in the germline V gene (reference sequence).

This clone has a single count. The rearrangement links TRBV28 to TRBJ2-5; weak D call: TRBD2 (6 bases). Germline V CDR1 and CDR2: MDHEN, SYDVKM. V dropped 6 bases and J dropped 13 bases, with 30 bases sitting between them. The CDR3 is made up of 16 amino acids. CDR3 residues: CASRYPTAEGRERRYF. The CDR3 DNA sequence: TGTGCCAGCAGGTACCCGACCGCGGAGGGCCGCGAGCGGCGGTACTTC.

This clone showed up just a few times. V gene TRBV7-9 combines with J gene TRBJ1-5; 7 bases are shared with TRBD1. CDR3 length: 14 residues. CDR1 is SEHNR and CDR2 is FQNEAQ in the germline V gene (reference sequence). J gave up 7 bases and V 4 bases, and 7 bases lay outside the gene matches. CDR3 DNA: TGTGCCAGCAGCTCGTCAGGGGGATGGCAGCCCCAGCATTTT. This codes for CASSSSGGWQPQHF. The variable domain in full, completed from reference TRBV7-9 and TRBJ1-5, reads DTGVSQNPRHKITKRGQNVTFRCDPISEHNRLYWYRQTLGQGPEFLTYFQNEAQLEKSRLLSDRFSAERPKGSFSTLEIQRTEQGDSAMYLCASSSSGGWQPQHFGDGTRLSIL.

The rearrangement uses TRBV29-1 and TRBJ1-1, with TRBD1 identical over 12 bases. The germline V gene has CDR1 SQVTM and CDR2 ANQGSEA. Trimming took 7 bases from V and 0 from J; bases not matched to a gene: 3. The CDR3 consists of 14 residues. CDR3 sequence reads: CSGGQGAMNTEAFF. The CDR3 DNA reads as TGCAGCGGGGGACAGGGGGCGATGAACACTGAAGCTTTCTTT.

This sequence joins TRBV19 and TRBJ1-1; D remains ambiguous. CDR3 length equals 12 residues. The V and J ends lost 5 bases and 2 bases respectively, with 6 bases between them. Germline CDR1 and CDR2: LNHDA and SQIVND (reference sequence). Here the CDR3 reads CASSWGNTEAFF. In DNA form, the CDR3 reads TGTGCCAGTAGTTGGGGAAACACTGAAGCTTTCTTT.

The chain recombines TRBV7-6 with TRBJ2-2; D is uncertain. CDR1 is SGHVS, CDR2 FNYEAQ, per germline. The V gene lost 4 bases and the J gene lost 3 bases, with 12 bases spanning the gap. The CDR3 is 15 amino acids. CDR3 bases: TGTGCCAGCAGCTCGGAGACAAGGGACACCGGGGAGCTGTTTTTT. It encodes CASSSETRDTGELFF.

The chain combines TRBV6-1 with TRBJ1-5; 7 nucleotides align to TRBD1. The CDR3 extends over 16 amino acids. Trimming cost V 1 base and J 9 bases; bases outside gene matches: 12. The germline V gene has CDR1 MNHNS and CDR2 SASEGT. CDR3 DNA sequence: TGTGCCAGCAGTGAAGGGATCGTTAGACAGGGCTTGCCCCAGCATTTT. This encodes CASSEGIVRQGLPQHF.

The chain recombines TRBV6-6 with TRBJ2-5; the D gene is possibly TRBD1 (6 bases). The CDR3 runs 14 residues. V lost 6 bases and J lost 2, with 13 bases in between. Per the germline V gene, CDR1 is MNHNY and CDR2 is SVGAGI (reference sequence). This CDR3 reads CASSPGHRQETQYF. CDR3 DNA: TGTGCCAGCAGCCCGGGACACAGACAAGAGACCCAGTACTTC.

The DNA of the CDR3 is TGTGCCAGCAGCCAAGGGCCGACAGGGGGCAGTGAGGAGCAGTACTTC. It encodes CASSQGPTGGSEEQYF. The rearrangement uses TRBV5-4 and TRBJ2-7; TRBD1 agrees at 10 bases. CDR1 and CDR2 (germline): SGHNT, YYREEE (reference sequence). The CDR3 runs 16 residues. V lost 4 bases to trimming and J lost 7 bases; unmatched junction nucleotides: 14.

The chain links TRBV7-9 to TRBJ1-5; D remains unclear. CDR3 length: 13 residues. The V end was cut by 3 bases, the J end by 3 bases, with 6 bases between. CDR1 is SEHNR, CDR2 FQNEAQ, per germline (reference sequence). Written as DNA, the CDR3 is TGTGCCAGCAGCTTCCGGGACAATCAGCCCCAGCATTTT. Translating gives CASSFRDNQPQHF.

The rearrangement uses TRBV2 and TRBJ1-1; possibly TRBD1 for D (6 bases). Trimming took 5 bases from V and 6 from J, leaving 16 bases between them. CDR1 is SNHLY and CDR2 is FYNNEI in the germline V gene. The CDR3 has 14 residues. CDR3 nucleotide sequence: TGTGCCAGCAGTCGACAGGCTTTTGGCGCTGAAGCTTTCTTT. It is translated as CASSRQAFGAEAFF.